This is a list of T cell receptor beta chains from one sample in a study of T cells after yellow fever vaccination. TCRdb passed the 5' RACE reads through MiXCR, listing each CDR3 protein once. Of approximately 610,000 distinct CDR3 sequences listed, about a sixth are singletons. This sample comprised PBMCs, obtained 4 to 6 days after the first yellow fever vaccination. The source of these receptors is a man younger than 35 who received the YFV17D yellow fever vaccine. Both conserved end residues are part of each CDR3. The order of the fields is clone size, D gene, J gene, V gene, CDR3 protein, CDR3 DNA. D genes are given only for firm matches. Clone size is given for some rows only: seen once, a few or many times, or a class if the clone is expanded.

size: few; D: .; J: TRBJ1-2; V: TRBV3-1; CDR3: CASSQAAPGGYTF; DNA: TGTGCCAGCAGCCAAGCAGCCCCGGGAGGCTACACCTTC
size: few; D: .; J: TRBJ1-1; V: TRBV9; CDR3: CASSPHGVVGTEAFF; DNA: TGTGCCAGCAGCCCCCACGGGGTAGTGGGCACTGAAGCTTTCTTT
size: .; D: .; J: TRBJ1-1; V: TRBV20-1; CDR3: CSAKVGGLSEAFF; DNA: TGCAGTGCGAAGGTAGGGGGATTGTCTGAAGCTTTCTTT
size: .; D: .; J: TRBJ1-3; V: TRBV11-2; CDR3: CASSLDGGPVHSGNTIYF; DNA: TGTGCCAGCAGCTTAGATGGGGGCCCAGTTCACTCTGGAAACACCATATATTTT
size: many; D: TRBD2; J: TRBJ2-3; V: TRBV5-1; CDR3: CASELGGGTDTQYF; DNA: TGCGCCAGCGAACTCGGGGGGGGCACAGATACGCAGTATTTT
size: .; D: .; J: TRBJ2-2; V: TRBV18; CDR3: CASSPREAELFF; DNA: TGTGCCAGCTCACCAAGGGAGGCGGAGCTGTTTTTT
size: .; D: .; J: TRBJ1-5; V: TRBV12-3/TRBV12-4; CDR3: CTCSLAPERRYSNQPQHF; DNA: TGTACCTGCAGTTTAGCGCCTGAACGGAGATATAGCAATCAGCCCCAGCATTTT
size: .; D: TRBD1; J: TRBJ2-3; V: TRBV28; CDR3: CASSIRTGRGIDTQYF; DNA: TGTGCCAGCAGTATCCGGACAGGCCGGGGAATAGATACGCAGTATTTT
size: .; D: .; J: TRBJ2-2; V: TRBV12-3/TRBV12-4; CDR3: CASTTPLGELFF; DNA: TGTGCCAGCACCACCCCCCTAGGGGAGCTGTTTTTT
size: few; D: .; J: TRBJ2-5; V: TRBV7-2; CDR3: CATSPGRRETQYF; DNA: TGTGCCACCAGCCCAGGGAGGCGGGAGACCCAGTACTTC
size: .; D: .; J: TRBJ1-5; V: TRBV28; CDR3: CASSLGGDSQPQHF; DNA: TGTGCCAGCAGTTTGGGGGGTGATAGCCAGCCCCAGCATTTT
size: few; D: .; J: TRBJ1-5; V: TRBV9; CDR3: CASSALNQPQHF; DNA: TGTGCCAGCAGCGCATTAAATCAGCCCCAGCATTTT
size: .; D: .; J: TRBJ2-2; V: TRBV24-1; CDR3: CATSDSPGGGKLFF; DNA: TGTGCCACCAGTGATTCTCCAGGGGGGGGGAAACTGTTTTTT
size: few; D: .; J: TRBJ2-1; V: TRBV7-9; CDR3: CASSLVSGFEQFF; DNA: TGTGCCAGCAGCTTAGTTTCGGGTTTTGAGCAGTTCTTC
size: few; D: .; J: TRBJ2-6; V: TRBV28; CDR3: CASSENFRGGGANVLTF; DNA: TGTGCCAGCAGTGAAAACTTTAGGGGTGGTGGGGCCAACGTCCTGACCTTC
size: .; D: TRBD1; J: TRBJ2-7; V: TRBV19; CDR3: CASTHGQGYEQYF; DNA: TGTGCCAGTACCCACGGACAGGGCTACGAGCAGTACTTC
size: .; D: .; J: TRBJ2-1; V: TRBV20-1; CDR3: CSATTGNLVYNEQFF; DNA: TGCAGTGCTACCACCGGCAACCTGGTGTACAATGAGCAGTTCTTC
size: .; D: TRBD2; J: TRBJ2-1; V: TRBV10-3; CDR3: CAISLAGGNEQFF; DNA: TGTGCCATCAGTCTAGCGGGGGGCAATGAGCAGTTCTTC
size: .; D: TRBD2; J: TRBJ2-3; V: TRBV12-3/TRBV12-4; CDR3: CASSPSGGKADTQYF; DNA: TGTGCCAGCAGTCCTAGCGGGGGGAAAGCAGATACGCAGTATTTT
size: few; D: .; J: TRBJ2-5; V: TRBV11-2; CDR3: CASSLAPTRETQYF; DNA: TGTGCCAGCAGCTTAGCACCTACCCGAGAGACCCAGTACTTC
size: few; D: .; J: TRBJ1-3; V: TRBV4-1; CDR3: CASSQGHSGNTIYF; DNA: TGCGCCAGCAGCCAAGGCCACTCTGGAAACACCATATATTTT
size: .; D: TRBD2; J: TRBJ2-3; V: TRBV29-1; CDR3: CSVVASGESDTQYF; DNA: TGCAGCGTTGTCGCTAGCGGGGAATCTGATACGCAGTATTTT
size: .; D: .; J: TRBJ2-1; V: TRBV5-6; CDR3: CASSLRGGTYYNEQFF; DNA: TGTGCCAGCAGCTTGAGAGGGGGTACGTACTACAATGAGCAGTTCTTC
size: few; D: TRBD1; J: TRBJ1-1; V: TRBV20-1; CDR3: CSARDWDSQNTEAFF; DNA: TGCAGTGCTAGAGATTGGGACAGTCAGAACACTGAAGCTTTCTTT
size: .; D: TRBD2; J: TRBJ2-1; V: TRBV19; CDR3: CASSKAGGGNEQFF; DNA: TGTGCCAGTAGTAAGGCGGGGGGCGGAAATGAGCAGTTCTTC
size: few; D: .; J: TRBJ2-3; V: TRBV5-1; CDR3: CASSPRGVTDTQYF; DNA: TGCGCCAGCAGCCCCCGCGGAGTTACAGATACGCAGTATTTT
size: .; D: .; J: TRBJ2-7; V: TRBV27; CDR3: CASSLGGASCEQYF; DNA: TGTGCCAGCAGTCTAGGAGGTGCTTCCTGCGAGCAGTACTTC
size: .; D: TRBD1; J: TRBJ2-3; V: TRBV6-5; CDR3: CASRPGQGHTDTQYF; DNA: TGTGCCAGCAGGCCGGGACAGGGCCACACAGATACGCAGTATTTT
size: .; D: .; J: TRBJ1-4; V: TRBV25-1; CDR3: CASSEFSATNEKLFF; DNA: TGTGCCAGCAGTGAATTCAGCGCAACTAATGAAAAACTGTTTTTT
size: few; D: TRBD2; J: TRBJ2-1; V: TRBV18; CDR3: CASSPRGGLNNEQFF; DNA: TGTGCCAGCTCACCACGGGGGGGATTAAACAATGAGCAGTTCTTC
size: few; D: .; J: TRBJ1-5; V: TRBV4-1; CDR3: CASSQAIGQPQHF; DNA: TGCGCCAGCAGCCAGGCAATCGGTCAGCCCCAGCATTTT
size: few; D: .; J: TRBJ1-6; V: TRBV10-3; CDR3: CAISESGRDSPLHF; DNA: TGTGCCATCAGTGAGTCTGGCAGGGATTCACCCCTCCACTTT